This T cell receptor beta chain was obtained from a study of patients and donors after allogeneic stem cell transplantation. One entry per CDR3 protein results from TCRdb running MiXCR on the RT-PCR reads. Of about 960,000 distinct CDR3 sequences in the sample, over 15% were seen once. The V and J ends lost 6 bases and 2 bases, in that order; junction bases with no gene match: 12. The CDR3 sequence is 16 residues long. CDR1 and CDR2 from the germline V gene are MNHNS and SASEGT. This clonotype was seen a few times. This TCR derives from a human donor who was either an allogeneic HSCT recipient or a stem cell or donor lymphocyte infusion donor (not recorded which). It is not recorded whose cells these are; they may come from a transplant donor. V and J are TRBV6-1 and TRBJ1-2; 7 bases map to TRBD1. The sample consisted of blood, either unsorted or a sorted T cell fraction (not recorded which). CDR3 protein: CASRSLIRQGNYGYTF. Written as DNA, the CDR3 is TGTGCCAGCAGATCGCTGATCCGACAGGGAAACTATGGCTACACCTTC.